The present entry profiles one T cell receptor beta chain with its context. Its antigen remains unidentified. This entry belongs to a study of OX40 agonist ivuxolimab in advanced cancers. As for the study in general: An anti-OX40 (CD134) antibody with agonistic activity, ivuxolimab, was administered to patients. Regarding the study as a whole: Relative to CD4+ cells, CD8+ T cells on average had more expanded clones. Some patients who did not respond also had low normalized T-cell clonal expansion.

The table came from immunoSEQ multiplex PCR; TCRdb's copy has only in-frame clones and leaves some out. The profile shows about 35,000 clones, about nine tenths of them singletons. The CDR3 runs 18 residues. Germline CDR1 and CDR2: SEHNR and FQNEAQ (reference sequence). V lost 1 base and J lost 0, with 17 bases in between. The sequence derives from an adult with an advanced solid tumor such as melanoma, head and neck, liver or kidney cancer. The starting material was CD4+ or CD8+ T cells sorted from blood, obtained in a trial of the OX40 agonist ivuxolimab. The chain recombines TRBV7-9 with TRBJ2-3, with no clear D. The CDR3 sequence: CASSLGILGESSTDTQYF. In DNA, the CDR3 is TGTGCCAGCAGCTTAGGTATACTTGGCGAGTCTAGCACAGATACGCAGTATTTT.